Listed here are 13 T cell receptor beta chains from one sample, sequenced in a study of blood T cell repertoires in COVID-19. Produced via immunoSEQ multiplex PCR; TCRdb's table is partial and in-frame only. Of 250,000 or so clones listed, approximately 83% are singletons. Sequenced: peripheral blood. These receptor sequences come from a young man who had recovered from COVID-19.

The chain joins TRBV5-8 to TRBJ1-2, with D possibly TRBD1 on 6 matching bases. This CDR3 has 14 amino acids. Germline loops: CDR1 SGHTS, CDR2 YDEGEE. V was pared by 0 bases and J by 8 bases, with 14 bases between. The CDR3 region is CASSLDSTGWGYTF. The CDR3 DNA is TGTGCCAGCAGCTTGGATAGCACAGGGTGGGGCTACACCTTC.

V usage is TRBV2 and J usage is TRBJ2-5, with 14 bases matching TRBD2. CDR1 is SNHLY, CDR2 FYNNEI, per germline. V was clipped by 7 bases and J by 5 bases; unmatched bases: 6. This CDR3 comprises 15 residues. The CDR3 region is CASTRLAGGVETQYF. The CDR3 bases are TGTGCCAGCACCAGACTAGCGGGGGGGGTTGAGACCCAGTACTTC. Filled out from reference TRBV2 and TRBJ2-5, the complete variable domain reads EPEVTQTPSHQVTQMGQEVILRCVPISNHLYFYWYRQILGQKVEFLVSFYNNEISEKSEIFDDQFSVERPDGSNFTLKIRSTKLEDSAMYFCASTRLAGGVETQYFGPGTRLLVL.

The CDR3 here is CASSPGRGLNSPLHF. The CDR3 nucleotides read TGTGCCAGCTCACCAGGCAGGGGGCTTAATTCACCCCTCCACTTT. The rearrangement joins TRBV18 to TRBJ1-6; 8 bases align to TRBD1. Germline V lookup: CDR1 KGHSH, CDR2 LQKENI. This CDR3 is 15 amino acids long. V shed 2 bases, J shed 6 bases, and the junction held 3 bases outside the gene matches.

In the case of this clone: One junction end disagrees with the germline gene, perhaps due to a read error. The gene calls are TRBV29-1 and TRBJ2-2, with 8 bases that match TRBD1. The CDR3 loop spans 15 amino acids. CDR1 and CDR2 from the germline V gene are SQVTM and ANQGSEA. CDR3 in amino acids: CSAELTGTGSGELFF. In DNA, the CDR3 is TGCAGCGCTGAATTAACCGGGACAGGCTCCGGGGAGCTGTTTTTT.

The chain has TRBV5-1 and TRBJ2-5, with 10 bases lining up with TRBD2. The CDR3 is 16 amino acids. Germline V gives CDR1 SGHRS, CDR2 YFSETQ. Germline trimming cut 0 bases from V and 2 bases from J; bases unmatched to any gene: 4. CDR3 sequence: CASSLGELAGQETQYF. DNA of the CDR3: TGCGCCAGCAGCTTGGGTGAACTAGCGGGGCAAGAGACCCAGTACTTC.

The V gene is TRBV20-1, the J gene TRBJ2-2; TRBD2 matches at 9 bases. Germline CDR1 and CDR2: DFQATT and SNEGSKA (reference sequence). CDR3 size: 16 residues. With V trimmed by 3 bases and J by 7 bases, 12 bases remained unmatched. CDR3 sequence: CSASSGTSSGVGELFF. CDR3 bases: TGCAGTGCTAGTTCCGGGACTAGCTCCGGGGTCGGGGAGCTGTTTTTT.

J is TRBJ1-1 and V is TRBV5-3; D is uncertain. TRBV5-3 is treated as an ORF (open reading frame) with a function not yet certain. V lost 0 bases and J lost 1, with 22 bases in between. The CDR3 is 19 residues long. DNA for the CDR3: TGTGCCAGAAGCTTGGAATTCGGGATTGGGAAGTTAACGAACACTGAAGCTTTCTTT. Translation gives CARSLEFGIGKLTNTEAFF.

The chain is built from TRBV5-1 and TRBJ2-1, with 8 nucleotides matching TRBD2. Trimming at V came to 0 bases and at J to 10 bases, leaving 12 bases not matched to a gene. Germline V gene lookup returns CDR1 SGHRS and CDR2 YFSETQ. This CDR3 contains 16 residues. CDR3 sequence (DNA): TGCGCCAGCAGCTTGGCAGGCGGGGGGACCCCGAACGAGCAGTTCTTC. Protein product: CASSLAGGGTPNEQFF.

The chain has TRBV11-1 and TRBJ1-1; 7 nucleotides align to TRBD1. The V gene's germline CDR1 is SGHAT and CDR2 FQDESV (reference sequence). The junction had 3 bases not matched to a gene; V was cut back by 3 bases and J by 5 bases. The CDR3 extends over 13 amino acids. CDR3 in amino acids: CASSFSGGTEAFF. CDR3 sequence (DNA): TGTGCCAGCAGCTTCTCAGGGGGGACTGAAGCTTTCTTT.

V usage is TRBV5-4 and J usage is TRBJ1-3, with D possibly matching TRBD1 (5 bases). The CDR3 runs 15 residues. V gave up 0 bases and J gave up 0 bases, with 7 bases separating them. Per germline, CDR1 SGHNT and CDR2 YYREEE (reference sequence). CDR3 amino acids: CASSLGTNSGNTIYF. Here the CDR3 DNA reads TGTGCCAGCAGCTTGGGGACAAACTCTGGAAACACCATATATTTT.

The V gene is TRBV5-1, the J gene TRBJ1-2, with TRBD1 matching over 9 bases. Germline V CDR1 and CDR2: SGHRS, YFSETQ. With V trimmed by 4 bases and J by 8 bases, 9 bases remained unmatched. The CDR3 loop spans 14 amino acids. CDR3 sequence (DNA): TGCGCCAGCAGCCTCGGGGACAGGGTATTCGGCTACACCTTC. This encodes CASSLGDRVFGYTF.

This chain uses TRBV7-2 with TRBJ2-7; 7 bases align to TRBD1. This CDR3 has 15 amino acids. J gave up 0 bases and V 6 bases, and 8 bases lay outside the gene matches. Germline assignment: CDR1 SGHTA and CDR2 FQGNSA. The CDR3 spells CASRIQGKSSYEQYV. The CDR3 DNA sequence: TGTGCCAGCAGGATACAGGGGAAAAGCTCCTACGAGCAGTACGTC.

This clone was recorded once. For the CDR3, the DNA is TGTGCCAGTAGTATCACGACAGGGTATATGGATTCACCCCTCCACTTT. Protein: CASSITTGYMDSPLHF. The chain has TRBV19 and TRBJ1-6; TRBD1 matches 7 bases. CDR1 and CDR2 (germline): LNHDA, SQIVND (reference sequence). J gave up 8 bases and V 3 bases, and 10 bases lay outside the gene matches. This CDR3 comprises 16 residues.